Listed here are 11 T cell receptor beta chains from one sample, sequenced in a study of T cells in Graves' hyperthyroidism and ophthalmopathy. Amplified regions were TCR beta CDR3 sequences from RNA transcripts. Researchers ran a first-round RT-PCR on the TCR CDR3 using the HTBI primer set. TCRdb called the multiplex PCR reads again in MiXCR, with one record for every CDR3 protein. The sample has around 350,000 distinct CDR3 sequences, under 20% seen once. Sequencing was done on a sample of blood. The source of these receptors is a woman between 18 and 29 years old with Graves' hyperthyroidism.

This clonotype was found many times. The rearrangement uses TRBV10-2 and TRBJ1-6, with a tentative D call TRBD1 (5 bases). V lost 1 base and J lost 7, with 8 bases in between. CDR1 WSHSY and CDR2 SAAADI come from the germline V gene. The CDR3 consists of 14 residues. The CDR3 region is CASSEWGGNSPLHF. The DNA for the CDR3 is TGCGCCAGCAGTGAGTGGGGCGGAAATTCACCCCTCCACTTT.

This clonotype has just a few counts. The genes are TRBV3-1 and TRBJ2-7; no definite D call. There are 14 residues in the CDR3. The V gene's germline CDR1 is LGHDT and CDR2 YNNKEL (reference sequence). V lost 0 bases and J lost 6, with 12 bases in between. The CDR3 region has the DNA TGTGCCAGCAGCCAAGATATTCGGGTCCGCGAGCAGTACTTC. As protein: CASSQDIRVREQYF.

The J gene is TRBJ1-1, the V gene TRBV12-3 or TRBV12-4, with D hard to call. V was pared by 6 bases and J by 1 base, with 9 bases between. This CDR3 spans 13 amino acids. CDR3 loop: CASRAPENTEAFF. Written as DNA, the CDR3 is TGTGCCAGCAGGGCACCGGAGAACACTGAAGCTTTCTTT.

This clonotype was recorded a few times. This rearrangement joins TRBV5-1 to TRBJ2-7, with TRBD1 matching 10 bases. Trimming took 2 bases from V and 0 from J; bases not matched to a gene: 2. CDR1 SGHRS and CDR2 YFSETQ come from the germline V gene. CDR3 size: 15 residues. CDR3 protein: CASSFWTGGSYEQYF. In nucleotides, the CDR3 is TGCGCCAGCAGCTTCTGGACAGGGGGCTCCTACGAGCAGTACTTC.

This clonotype was seen repeatedly, ten times or more. V usage is TRBV10-3 and J usage is TRBJ2-7, with 8 bases lining up with TRBD2. With 0 bases clipped from V and 7 bases from J, the junction kept 20 bases outside the gene matches. Germline CDR1 reads ENHRY; CDR2 reads SYGVKD. The CDR3 runs to 19 residues. This CDR3 is CAISESVLTRNGGAREQYF. DNA for the CDR3: TGTGCCATCAGTGAGTCGGTACTTACACGTAACGGGGGGGCGAGGGAGCAGTACTTC.

The rearrangement links TRBV7-2 to TRBJ2-7, with unresolved D. V gave up 1 base and J gave up 0 bases, with 10 bases separating them. The CDR3 runs 15 residues. CDR1 and CDR2 from the germline V gene are SGHTA and FQGNSA. The CDR3 nucleotides are TGTGCCAGCAGCTTAGTCGGGCGGAACTCCTACGAGCAGTACTTC. Translation gives CASSLVGRNSYEQYF.

This clonotype was counted many times. The rearrangement joins TRBV15 to TRBJ2-7; 8 bases match TRBD1. The germline CDR1 and CDR2 sequences are LNHNV and YYDKDF (reference sequence). V shed 8 bases, J shed 6 bases, and the junction held 9 bases outside the gene matches. The CDR3 is 13 amino acids. The CDR3 bases are TGTGCCACCGCGACAGGGGAGGCGCGCGAGCAGTACTTC. Amino acid sequence: CATATGEAREQYF.

This clonotype was counted many times. The rearrangement uses TRBV2 and TRBJ1-5, with D perhaps TRBD1 (6 bases). Trimming cost V 6 bases and J 5 bases, with 14 bases left between them. The CDR3 loop spans 14 amino acids. CDR1 and CDR2 (germline): SNHLY, FYNNEI. CDR3 sequence reads: CASRETGRDQPQHF. As DNA, the CDR3 is TGTGCCAGCAGGGAAACAGGGAGGGATCAGCCCCAGCATTTT.

The rearrangement links TRBV2 to TRBJ2-7; TRBD1 matches at 9 bases. This CDR3 contains 15 residues. The junction had 9 bases not matched to a gene; V was cut back by 5 bases and J by 4 bases. Germline loops: CDR1 SNHLY, CDR2 FYNNEI. The CDR3 sequence: CASSHRDRVSYEQYV. As DNA, the CDR3 is TGTGCCAGCAGTCACCGGGACAGGGTTTCGTACGAGCAGTACGTC.

This clonotype was seen ten or more times. The chain uses TRBV5-6 and TRBJ2-7; D is ambiguous. V was pared by 3 bases and J by 7 bases, with 11 bases between. Per the germline V gene, CDR1 is SGHDT and CDR2 is YYEEEE. There are 12 residues in the CDR3. The CDR3 DNA reads TGTGCCAGCAGCTCGTTCTCCGGGGAGCAGTACTTC. It encodes CASSSFSGEQYF.

This clonotype was counted many times. This chain joins TRBV19 and TRBJ1-2; no reliable D call. With 5 bases removed from V and 1 base from J, the gap between germline ends came to 11 bases. This CDR3 spans 14 amino acids. Germline lookup yields CDR1 LNHDA and CDR2 SQIVND (reference sequence). CDR3 bases: TGTGCCAGTAGTCTCCGGCTGGATAACTATGGCTACACCTTC. Its translation: CASSLRLDNYGYTF.